Below are 10 T cell receptor beta chains sequenced from a single sample in a study of blood T cell repertoires in COVID-19. Libraries were prepared by immunoSEQ multiplex PCR; TCRdb keeps only in-frame clonotypes and omits some of them. Of tens of thousands of clones in the sample, around 90% were seen once. Sequenced: peripheral blood. All receptors come from a man aged 55 to 70 with active COVID-19.

V usage is TRBV9 and J usage is TRBJ2-5; TRBD2 matches 9 bases. After removal of 4 bases from V and 5 bases from J, the junction contained 9 bases not matched to a gene. The CDR3 covers 15 residues. Germline V gene sequence: CDR1 SGDLS, CDR2 YYNGEE. The DNA for the CDR3 is TGTGCCAGCAGCCTTGCGGGGGGGCTGGGGGAGACCCAGTACTTC. It yields the protein CASSLAGGLGETQYF.

J is TRBJ2-7 and V is TRBV12-5; TRBD1 might be the D (5 bases). V shed 4 bases and J shed 2 bases, with 24 bases lying between them. The CDR3 is 18 amino acids. Germline-derived CDR1 and CDR2 are LGHNT and FRNRAP. CDR3 protein: CASGSIHLDNLAPYEQYF. The CDR3 region has the DNA TGTGCTAGTGGTTCTATACACTTGGACAATCTTGCCCCCTACGAGCAGTACTTC.

This clone was detected only a few times. This chain links TRBV19 with TRBJ1-5; D might be TRBD1 (6 bases). The germline V and J ends were trimmed by 7 bases and 5 bases, with 18 bases remaining between them. The CDR3 runs to 15 residues. Germline loops: CDR1 LNHDA, CDR2 SQIVND (reference sequence). The DNA of the CDR3 is TGTGCCAGTAACCACAGGGCGGGGGGGGATCAGCCCCAGCATTTT. Translated, it gives CASNHRAGGDQPQHF.

This chain connects TRBV7-8 to TRBJ2-1; 10 positions match TRBD2. Losses at the gene ends were 4 bases for V and 7 bases for J; bases not matched to a gene: 4. CDR1 is SGHVS and CDR2 is FQNEAQ in the germline V gene. This CDR3 region has 14 residues. CDR3 nucleotide sequence: TGTGCCAGCAGCTCTAGCGGGGGACGGAATGAGCAGTTCTTC. Its protein is CASSSSGGRNEQFF.

The chain combines TRBV5-4 with TRBJ2-7; TRBD1 agrees at 7 bases. Germline V gene data show CDR1 as SGHNT and CDR2 as YYREEE (reference sequence). Trimming took 4 bases from V and 5 from J; bases not matched to a gene: 9. The CDR3 is 14 amino acids. CDR3 region: CASSQSGGSDEQYF. The DNA for the CDR3 is TGTGCCAGCAGCCAGTCAGGGGGTTCCGACGAGCAGTACTTC.

The rearrangement uses TRBV5-1 and TRBJ1-1; D is perhaps TRBD1 (5 bases). The CDR3 contains 14 residues. CDR1 and CDR2 from the germline V gene are SGHRS and YFSETQ. The V gene lost 0 bases and the J gene lost 5 bases, with 11 bases spanning the gap. The CDR3 DNA follows: TGCGCCAGCAGCTTGGCCTCGGGGGGGACTGAAGCTTTCTTT. This encodes CASSLASGGTEAFF. Looking up the rest from reference TRBV5-1 and TRBJ1-1 gives the full variable domain: KAGVTQTPRYLIKTRGQQVTLSCSPISGHRSVSWYQQTPGQGLQFLFEYFSETQRNKGNFPGRFSGRQFSNSRSEMNVSTLELGDSALYLCASSLASGGTEAFFGQGTRLTVV.

This rearrangement joins TRBV13 to TRBJ2-6, with 9 bases fitting TRBD1. This CDR3 spans 19 amino acids. The V and J ends lost 5 bases and 3 bases, in that order; junction bases with no gene match: 14. Germline loops: CDR1 PRHDT, CDR2 FYEKMQ (reference sequence). In nucleotides, the CDR3 is TGTGCCAGCAGCGCAACCTCCGGGACAGGGATTAATGGGGCCAACGTCCTGACTTTC. It specifies CASSATSGTGINGANVLTF.

This clone was seen once. The V call is TRBV11-2, the J call TRBJ2-3; 9 nucleotides agree with TRBD2. Germline-derived CDR1 and CDR2 are SGHAT and FQNNGV. This CDR3 region has 14 residues. V was clipped by 2 bases and J by 4 bases; unmatched bases: 1. The CDR3 DNA reads as TGTGCCAGCAGCTTACAGCGGGGGGCAGATACGCAGTATTTT. Translation: CASSLQRGADTQYF.

The rearrangement joins TRBV6-6 to TRBJ2-1; TRBD2 is a possible D gene (5 bases). V gave up 6 bases and J gave up 4 bases, with 19 bases separating them. The CDR3 has 16 residues. Germline lookup yields CDR1 MNHNY and CDR2 SVGAGI (reference sequence). The CDR3 reads CASSHFAGHFYNEQFF. CDR3 nucleotide sequence: TGTGCCAGCAGCCACTTCGCGGGCCATTTTTACAATGAGCAGTTCTTC.

This clone came up once. The rearrangement joins TRBV14 to TRBJ2-7; 10 bases fit TRBD2. Trimming cost V 4 bases and J 10 bases; bases outside gene matches: 10. The CDR3 runs to 14 residues. CDR1 is SGHDN and CDR2 is FVKESK in the germline V gene. The CDR3 sequence is CASSLGTTSGRQYF. In DNA, the CDR3 is TGTGCCAGCAGCCTGGGGACGACTAGCGGGCGCCAGTACTTC.